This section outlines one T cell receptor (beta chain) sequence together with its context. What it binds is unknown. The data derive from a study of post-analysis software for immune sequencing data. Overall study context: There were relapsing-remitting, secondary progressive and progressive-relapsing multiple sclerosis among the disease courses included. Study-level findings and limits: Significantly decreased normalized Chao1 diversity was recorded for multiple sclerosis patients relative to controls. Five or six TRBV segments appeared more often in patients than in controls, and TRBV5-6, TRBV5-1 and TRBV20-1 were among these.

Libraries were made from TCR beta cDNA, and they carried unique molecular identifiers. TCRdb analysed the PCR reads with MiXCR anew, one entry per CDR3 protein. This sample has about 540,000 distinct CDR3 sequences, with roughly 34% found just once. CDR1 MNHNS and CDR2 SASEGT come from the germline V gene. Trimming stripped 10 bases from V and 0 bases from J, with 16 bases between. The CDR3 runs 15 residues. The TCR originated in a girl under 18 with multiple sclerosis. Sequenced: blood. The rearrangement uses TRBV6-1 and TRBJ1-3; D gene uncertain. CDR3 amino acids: CATKRSQNSGNTIYF. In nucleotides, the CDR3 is TGTGCCACCAAGAGGTCGCAGAACTCTGGAAACACCATATATTTT.